This T cell receptor beta chain was found in a study of regulatory T cells in long-lasting Graves disease. The J segment lost 4 bases and the V segment lost 8 bases, leaving 13 bases of the junction unmatched. CDR1 SGHTA and CDR2 FQGNSA come from the germline V gene. The CDR3 is 16 amino acids. Noted time point: newly diagnosed GD, antithyroid drugs for less than 3 months. PBMC RNA served as the TCR library source. Both iRepertoire HTBI primers and Arm-PCR of CDR3 regions were used to build the TCR beta libraries. TCRdb reprocessed the multiplex PCR reads with MiXCR, giving one entry per CDR3 protein. The sample has 600,000 to 650,000 distinct CDR3 sequences, 16% seen once. This sample also appeared in a second study, on T cells in Graves' hyperthyroidism and ophthalmopathy. Per that study: HTBI primers were employed in a first-round RT-PCR of the TCR CDR3.

The receptor was derived from a woman in her 30s with Graves disease. Sequenced here: peripheral blood mononuclear cells (PBMCs), sampled at new diagnosis, from a patient treated with antithyroid drugs. J is TRBJ2-5 and V is TRBV7-2, with 10 bases identical to TRBD1. The DNA of the CDR3 is TGTGCCAGCTCACCAGTTTCCGGGACAGGGGCAGAGACCCAGTACTTC. Residues: CASSPVSGTGAETQYF. Full variable domain (outside the CDR3, taken from reference TRBV7-2 and TRBJ2-5): GAGVSQSPSNKVTEKGKDVELRCDPISGHTALYWYRQSLGQGLEFLIYFQGNSAPDKSGLPSDRFSAERTGGSVSTLTIQRTQQEDSAVYLCASSPVSGTGAETQYFGPGTRLLVL.